This TCR beta chain comes out of a study of T cell responses to AZD1222 COVID-19 vaccine. Pooled samples include second doses given at about 4 or 12 weeks. Measured with immunoSEQ multiplex PCR; TCRdb has only the in-frame clones, and not every one. The table lists about 45,000 clones, over 85% of them singletons. Study-level points and caveats: Most donors were white British and more were female, and clonal diversity was possibly underestimated. Only five to seven individuals given AZD1222 were seropositive at baseline. Recipients of two AZD1222 doses showed rising Spike-specific TCR breadth and depth.

Concerning this clone itself: Its antigen is still unknown.

Per the germline V gene, CDR1 is LGHNA and CDR2 is YSLEER. V was trimmed by 4 bases and J by 5 bases, leaving 14 bases between them. This CDR3 spans 14 amino acids. The V and J genes are TRBV4-3 and TRBJ1-2; D might be TRBD1 (6 bases). The receptor comes from an adult who received the AZD1222 COVID-19 vaccine. The starting material was peripheral blood, obtained 28 days after the second AZD1222 dose. CDR3 region: CASSPTGFRYGYTF. DNA of the CDR3: TGCGCCAGCAGCCCTACAGGGTTTAGGTATGGCTACACCTTC.